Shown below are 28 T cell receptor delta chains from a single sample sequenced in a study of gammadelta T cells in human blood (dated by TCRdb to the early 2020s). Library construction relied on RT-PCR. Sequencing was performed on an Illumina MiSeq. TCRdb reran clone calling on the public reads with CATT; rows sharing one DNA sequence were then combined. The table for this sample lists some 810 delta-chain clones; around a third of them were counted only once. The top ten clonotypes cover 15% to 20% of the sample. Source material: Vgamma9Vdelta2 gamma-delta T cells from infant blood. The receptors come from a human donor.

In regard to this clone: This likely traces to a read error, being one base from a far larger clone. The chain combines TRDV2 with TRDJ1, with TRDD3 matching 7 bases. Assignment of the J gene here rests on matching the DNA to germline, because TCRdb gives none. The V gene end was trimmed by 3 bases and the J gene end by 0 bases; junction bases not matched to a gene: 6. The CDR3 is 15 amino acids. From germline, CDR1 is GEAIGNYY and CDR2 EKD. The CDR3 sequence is CACDLLGGYTDKLIF. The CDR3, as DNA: TGTGCCTGTGACCTCCTGGGGGGGTACACCGATAAACTCATCTTT.

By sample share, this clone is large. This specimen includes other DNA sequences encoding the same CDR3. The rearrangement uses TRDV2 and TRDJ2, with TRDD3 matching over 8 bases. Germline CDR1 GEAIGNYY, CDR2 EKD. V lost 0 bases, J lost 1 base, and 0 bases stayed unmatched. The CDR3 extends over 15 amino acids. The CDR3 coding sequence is TGTGCCTGTGACACCCTGGGGGATTTGACAGCACAACTCTTCTTT. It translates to CACDTLGDLTAQLFF.

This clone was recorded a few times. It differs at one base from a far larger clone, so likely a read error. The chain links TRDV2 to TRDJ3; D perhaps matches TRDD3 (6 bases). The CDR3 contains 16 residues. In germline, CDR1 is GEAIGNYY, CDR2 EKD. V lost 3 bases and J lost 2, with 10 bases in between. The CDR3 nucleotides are TGTGCCTGTGACGCCTGGGATACCTGGGACACCCGACAGATGTTTTTC. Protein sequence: CACDAWDTWDTRQMFF.

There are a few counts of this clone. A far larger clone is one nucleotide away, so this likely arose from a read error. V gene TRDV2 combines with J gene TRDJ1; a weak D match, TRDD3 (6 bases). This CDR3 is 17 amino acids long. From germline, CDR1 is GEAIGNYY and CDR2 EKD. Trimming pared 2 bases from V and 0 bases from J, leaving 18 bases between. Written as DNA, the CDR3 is TGTGCCTGTGACAAGGTACTGGGCCTCCTTTACACCGATAAACTCATCTTT. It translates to CACDKVLGLLYTDKLIF.

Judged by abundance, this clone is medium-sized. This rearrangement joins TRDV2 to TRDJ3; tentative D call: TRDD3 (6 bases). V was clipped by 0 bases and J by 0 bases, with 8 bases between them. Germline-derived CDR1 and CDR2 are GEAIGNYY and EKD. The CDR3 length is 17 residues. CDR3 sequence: CACDTVLGSWDTRQMFF. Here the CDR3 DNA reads TGTGCCTGTGACACCGTACTGGGCTCCTGGGACACCCGACAGATGTTTTTC.

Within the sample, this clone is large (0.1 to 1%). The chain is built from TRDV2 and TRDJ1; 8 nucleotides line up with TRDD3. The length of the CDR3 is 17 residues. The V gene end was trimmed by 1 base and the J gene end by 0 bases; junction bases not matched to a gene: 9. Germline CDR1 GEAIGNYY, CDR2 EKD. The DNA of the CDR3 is TGTGCCTGTGACACTCTACTGGGGGGAGAGTACACCGATAAACTCATCTTT. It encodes CACDTLLGGEYTDKLIF.

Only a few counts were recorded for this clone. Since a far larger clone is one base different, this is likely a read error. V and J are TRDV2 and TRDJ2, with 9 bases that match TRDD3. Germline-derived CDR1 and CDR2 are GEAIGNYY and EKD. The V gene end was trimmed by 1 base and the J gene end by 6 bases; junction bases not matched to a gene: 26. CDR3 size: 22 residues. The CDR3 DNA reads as TGTGCCTGTGACACGAGGTGGGGATACGCCTTGGAGGGTGCGCGGGGGGCAGCACAACTCTTCTTT. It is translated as CACDTRWGYALEGARGAAQLFF.

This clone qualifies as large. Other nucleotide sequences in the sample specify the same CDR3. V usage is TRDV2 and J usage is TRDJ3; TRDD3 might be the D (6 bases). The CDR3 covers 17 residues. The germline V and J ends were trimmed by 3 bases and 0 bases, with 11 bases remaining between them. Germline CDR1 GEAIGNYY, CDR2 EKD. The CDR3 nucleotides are TGTGCCTGTGACTGGGGGCCCCTCTCCTGGGACACCCGACAGATGTTTTTC. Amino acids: CACDWGPLSWDTRQMFF.

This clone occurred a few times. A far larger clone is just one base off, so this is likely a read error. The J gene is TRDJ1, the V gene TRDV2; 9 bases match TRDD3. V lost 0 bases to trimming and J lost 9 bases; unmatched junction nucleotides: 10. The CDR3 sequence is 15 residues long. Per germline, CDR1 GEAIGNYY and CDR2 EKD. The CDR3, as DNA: TGTGCCTGTGACACCCTGGGGGATTTGACAGCACAACTCATCTTT. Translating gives CACDTLGDLTAQLIF.

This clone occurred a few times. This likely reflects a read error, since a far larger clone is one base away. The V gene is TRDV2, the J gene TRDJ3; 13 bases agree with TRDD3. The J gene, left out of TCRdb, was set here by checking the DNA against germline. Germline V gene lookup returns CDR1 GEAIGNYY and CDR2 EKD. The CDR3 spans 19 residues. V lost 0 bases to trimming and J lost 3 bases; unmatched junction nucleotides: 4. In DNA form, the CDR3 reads TGTGCCTGTGACACCATACTGGGGGATACGAGCTGGGACACCCGACAGATGTTTTTC. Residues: CACDTILGDTSWDTRQMFF.

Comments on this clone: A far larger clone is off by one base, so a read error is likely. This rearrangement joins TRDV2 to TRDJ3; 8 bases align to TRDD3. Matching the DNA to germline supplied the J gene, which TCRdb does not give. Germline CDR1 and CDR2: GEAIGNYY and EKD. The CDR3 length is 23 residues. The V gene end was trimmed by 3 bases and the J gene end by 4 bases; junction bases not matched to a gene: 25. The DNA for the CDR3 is TGTGCCTGTGACTCCGTCGGTACTGGGGGTCGATTCAACCCTGCGTGGGACACCCGACAGATGTTTTTC. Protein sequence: CACDSVGTGGRFNPAWDTRQMFF.

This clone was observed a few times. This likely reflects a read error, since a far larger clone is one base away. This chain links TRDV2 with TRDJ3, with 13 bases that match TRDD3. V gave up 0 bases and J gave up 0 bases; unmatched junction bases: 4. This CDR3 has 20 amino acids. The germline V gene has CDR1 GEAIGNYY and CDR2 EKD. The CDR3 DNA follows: TGTGCCTGTGACACCGTACTGGGGGATACGAGCTCCTGGGACACCCGACAGATGTTTTTC. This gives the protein CACDTVLGDTSSWDTRQMFF.

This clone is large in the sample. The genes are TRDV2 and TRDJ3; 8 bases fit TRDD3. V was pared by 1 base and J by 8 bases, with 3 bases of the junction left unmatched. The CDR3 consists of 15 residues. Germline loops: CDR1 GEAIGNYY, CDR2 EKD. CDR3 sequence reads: CACDTLGENTRQMFF. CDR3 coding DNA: TGTGCCTGTGACACGCTGGGGGAAAACACCCGACAGATGTTTTTC.

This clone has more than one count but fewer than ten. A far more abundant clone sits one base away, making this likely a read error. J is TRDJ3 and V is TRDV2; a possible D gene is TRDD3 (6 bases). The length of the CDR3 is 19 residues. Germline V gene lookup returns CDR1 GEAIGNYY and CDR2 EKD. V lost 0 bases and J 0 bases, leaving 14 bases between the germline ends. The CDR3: CACDTGWGVSSWDTRQMFF. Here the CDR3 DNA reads TGTGCCTGTGACACCGGCTGGGGTGTCAGCTCCTGGGACACCCGACAGATGTTTTTC.

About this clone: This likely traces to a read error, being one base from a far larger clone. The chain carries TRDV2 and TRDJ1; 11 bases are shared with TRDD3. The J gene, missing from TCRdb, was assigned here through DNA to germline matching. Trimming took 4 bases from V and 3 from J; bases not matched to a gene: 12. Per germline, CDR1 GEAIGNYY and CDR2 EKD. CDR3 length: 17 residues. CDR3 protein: CACEGMYWGICADKLIF. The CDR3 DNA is TGTGCCTGTGAGGGAATGTACTGGGGGATATGCGCCGATAAACTCATCTTT.

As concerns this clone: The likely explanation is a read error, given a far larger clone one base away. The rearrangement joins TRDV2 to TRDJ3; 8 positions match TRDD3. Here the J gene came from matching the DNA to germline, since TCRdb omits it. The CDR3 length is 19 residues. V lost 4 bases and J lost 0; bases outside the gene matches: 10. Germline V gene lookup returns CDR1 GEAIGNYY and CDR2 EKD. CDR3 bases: TGTGCCTGTGATCGACTGGGGGGTTTGAGCTCCTGGGACACCCGACAGATGTTTTTC. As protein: CACDRLGGLSSWDTRQMFF.

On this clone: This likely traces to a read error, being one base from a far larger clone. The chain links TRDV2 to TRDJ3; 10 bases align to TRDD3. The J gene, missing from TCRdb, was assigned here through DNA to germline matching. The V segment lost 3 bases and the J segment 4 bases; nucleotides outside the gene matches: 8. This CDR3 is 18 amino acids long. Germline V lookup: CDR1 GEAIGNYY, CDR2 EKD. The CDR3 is CACDVPGDTAWDTRQMFF. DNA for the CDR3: TGTGCCTGTGACGTACCGGGGGATACGGCGTGGGACACCCGACAGATGTTTTTC.

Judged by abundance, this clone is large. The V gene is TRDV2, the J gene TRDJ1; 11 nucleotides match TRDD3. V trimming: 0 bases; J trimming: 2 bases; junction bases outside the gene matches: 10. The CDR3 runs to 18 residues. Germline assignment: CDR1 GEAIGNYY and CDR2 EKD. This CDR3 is CACDTLGDTRIWTDKLIF. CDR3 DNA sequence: TGTGCCTGTGACACCTTGGGGGATACGCGGATTTGGACCGATAAACTCATCTTT.

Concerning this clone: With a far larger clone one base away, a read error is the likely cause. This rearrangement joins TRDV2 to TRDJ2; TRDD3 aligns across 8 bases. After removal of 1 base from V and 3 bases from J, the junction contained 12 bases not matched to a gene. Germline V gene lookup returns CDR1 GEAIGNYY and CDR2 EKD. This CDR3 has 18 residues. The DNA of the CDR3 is TGTGCCTGTGACACGGTACTGGGGGCTGCCACTGTGACAGCACAACTCTTCTTT. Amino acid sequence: CACDTVLGAATVTAQLFF.

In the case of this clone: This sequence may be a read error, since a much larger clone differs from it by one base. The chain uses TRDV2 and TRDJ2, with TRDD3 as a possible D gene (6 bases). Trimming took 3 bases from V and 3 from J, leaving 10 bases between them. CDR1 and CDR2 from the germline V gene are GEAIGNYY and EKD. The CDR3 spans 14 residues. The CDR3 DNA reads TGTGCCTGTGACCCCTTGGGGGTGACAGCACAACTCTTCTTT. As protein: CACDPLGVTAQLFF.

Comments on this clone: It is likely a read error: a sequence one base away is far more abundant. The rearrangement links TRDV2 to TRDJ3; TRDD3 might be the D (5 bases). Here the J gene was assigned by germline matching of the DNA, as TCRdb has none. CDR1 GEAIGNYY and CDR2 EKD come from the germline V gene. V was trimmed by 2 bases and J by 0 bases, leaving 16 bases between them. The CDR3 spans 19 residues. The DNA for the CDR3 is TGTGCCTGTGACAAACCTTGGGGTCCGAGCTCCTGGGACACCCGACAGATGTTTTTC. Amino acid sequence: CACDKPWGPSSWDTRQMFF.

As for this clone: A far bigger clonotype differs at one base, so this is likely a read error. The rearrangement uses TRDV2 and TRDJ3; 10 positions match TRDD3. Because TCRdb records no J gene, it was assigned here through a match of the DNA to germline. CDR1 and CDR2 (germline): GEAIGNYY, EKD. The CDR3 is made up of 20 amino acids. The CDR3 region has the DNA TGTGCCTGTGACACCGTACTGGGGGATCTGGGCTCCGGGGACACCCGACAGATGTTTTTC. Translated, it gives CACDTVLGDLGSGDTRQMFF.

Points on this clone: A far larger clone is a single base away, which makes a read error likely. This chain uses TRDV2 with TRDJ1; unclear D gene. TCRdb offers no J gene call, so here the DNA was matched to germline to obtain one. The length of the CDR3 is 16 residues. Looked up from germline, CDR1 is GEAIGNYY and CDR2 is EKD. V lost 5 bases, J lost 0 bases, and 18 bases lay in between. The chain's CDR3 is CACGPLYDEDTDKLIF. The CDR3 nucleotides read TGTGCCTGTGGCCCCCTCTATGATGAGGACACCGATAAACTCATCTTT.

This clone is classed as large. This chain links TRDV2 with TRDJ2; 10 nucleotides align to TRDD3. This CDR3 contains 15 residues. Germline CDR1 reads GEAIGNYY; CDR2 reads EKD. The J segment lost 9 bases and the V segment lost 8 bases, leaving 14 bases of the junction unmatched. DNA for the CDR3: TGTGCCTTGCGTACTGGGGGATGCACAAGCTCACAACTCTTCTTT. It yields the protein CALRTGGCTSSQLFF.

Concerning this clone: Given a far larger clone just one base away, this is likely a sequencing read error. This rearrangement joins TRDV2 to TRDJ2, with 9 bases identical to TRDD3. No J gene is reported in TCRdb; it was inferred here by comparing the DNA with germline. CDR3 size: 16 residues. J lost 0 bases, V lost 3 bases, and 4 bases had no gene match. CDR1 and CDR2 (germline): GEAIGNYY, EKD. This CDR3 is CACDVLGDTLTAQLFF. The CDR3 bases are TGTGCCTGTGACGTACTGGGGGACACTTTGACAGCACAACTCTTCTTT.

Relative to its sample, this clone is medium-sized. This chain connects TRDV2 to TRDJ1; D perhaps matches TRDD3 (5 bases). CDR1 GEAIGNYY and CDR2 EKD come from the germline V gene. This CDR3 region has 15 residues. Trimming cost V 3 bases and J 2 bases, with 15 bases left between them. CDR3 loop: CACDSLGEDTDKLIF. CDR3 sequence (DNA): TGTGCCTGTGACTCCCTGGGTGAGGATACCGATAAACTCATCTTT.

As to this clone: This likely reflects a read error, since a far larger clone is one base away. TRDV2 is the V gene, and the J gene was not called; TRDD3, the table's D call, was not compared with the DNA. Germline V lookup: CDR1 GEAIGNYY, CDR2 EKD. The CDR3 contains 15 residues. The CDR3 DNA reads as TGTGCCTGTGACACCGTGGGGGCTTACACCGATAAACGCATCTTT. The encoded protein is CACDTVGAYTDKRIF.

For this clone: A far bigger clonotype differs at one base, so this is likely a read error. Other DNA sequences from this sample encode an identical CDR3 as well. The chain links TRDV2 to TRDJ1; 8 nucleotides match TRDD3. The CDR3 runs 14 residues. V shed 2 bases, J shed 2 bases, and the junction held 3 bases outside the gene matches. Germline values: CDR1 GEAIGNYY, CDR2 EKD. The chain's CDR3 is CACDKLGDTDKLIF. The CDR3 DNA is TGTGCCTGTGACAAGTTGGGGGATACCGATAAACTCATCTTT.